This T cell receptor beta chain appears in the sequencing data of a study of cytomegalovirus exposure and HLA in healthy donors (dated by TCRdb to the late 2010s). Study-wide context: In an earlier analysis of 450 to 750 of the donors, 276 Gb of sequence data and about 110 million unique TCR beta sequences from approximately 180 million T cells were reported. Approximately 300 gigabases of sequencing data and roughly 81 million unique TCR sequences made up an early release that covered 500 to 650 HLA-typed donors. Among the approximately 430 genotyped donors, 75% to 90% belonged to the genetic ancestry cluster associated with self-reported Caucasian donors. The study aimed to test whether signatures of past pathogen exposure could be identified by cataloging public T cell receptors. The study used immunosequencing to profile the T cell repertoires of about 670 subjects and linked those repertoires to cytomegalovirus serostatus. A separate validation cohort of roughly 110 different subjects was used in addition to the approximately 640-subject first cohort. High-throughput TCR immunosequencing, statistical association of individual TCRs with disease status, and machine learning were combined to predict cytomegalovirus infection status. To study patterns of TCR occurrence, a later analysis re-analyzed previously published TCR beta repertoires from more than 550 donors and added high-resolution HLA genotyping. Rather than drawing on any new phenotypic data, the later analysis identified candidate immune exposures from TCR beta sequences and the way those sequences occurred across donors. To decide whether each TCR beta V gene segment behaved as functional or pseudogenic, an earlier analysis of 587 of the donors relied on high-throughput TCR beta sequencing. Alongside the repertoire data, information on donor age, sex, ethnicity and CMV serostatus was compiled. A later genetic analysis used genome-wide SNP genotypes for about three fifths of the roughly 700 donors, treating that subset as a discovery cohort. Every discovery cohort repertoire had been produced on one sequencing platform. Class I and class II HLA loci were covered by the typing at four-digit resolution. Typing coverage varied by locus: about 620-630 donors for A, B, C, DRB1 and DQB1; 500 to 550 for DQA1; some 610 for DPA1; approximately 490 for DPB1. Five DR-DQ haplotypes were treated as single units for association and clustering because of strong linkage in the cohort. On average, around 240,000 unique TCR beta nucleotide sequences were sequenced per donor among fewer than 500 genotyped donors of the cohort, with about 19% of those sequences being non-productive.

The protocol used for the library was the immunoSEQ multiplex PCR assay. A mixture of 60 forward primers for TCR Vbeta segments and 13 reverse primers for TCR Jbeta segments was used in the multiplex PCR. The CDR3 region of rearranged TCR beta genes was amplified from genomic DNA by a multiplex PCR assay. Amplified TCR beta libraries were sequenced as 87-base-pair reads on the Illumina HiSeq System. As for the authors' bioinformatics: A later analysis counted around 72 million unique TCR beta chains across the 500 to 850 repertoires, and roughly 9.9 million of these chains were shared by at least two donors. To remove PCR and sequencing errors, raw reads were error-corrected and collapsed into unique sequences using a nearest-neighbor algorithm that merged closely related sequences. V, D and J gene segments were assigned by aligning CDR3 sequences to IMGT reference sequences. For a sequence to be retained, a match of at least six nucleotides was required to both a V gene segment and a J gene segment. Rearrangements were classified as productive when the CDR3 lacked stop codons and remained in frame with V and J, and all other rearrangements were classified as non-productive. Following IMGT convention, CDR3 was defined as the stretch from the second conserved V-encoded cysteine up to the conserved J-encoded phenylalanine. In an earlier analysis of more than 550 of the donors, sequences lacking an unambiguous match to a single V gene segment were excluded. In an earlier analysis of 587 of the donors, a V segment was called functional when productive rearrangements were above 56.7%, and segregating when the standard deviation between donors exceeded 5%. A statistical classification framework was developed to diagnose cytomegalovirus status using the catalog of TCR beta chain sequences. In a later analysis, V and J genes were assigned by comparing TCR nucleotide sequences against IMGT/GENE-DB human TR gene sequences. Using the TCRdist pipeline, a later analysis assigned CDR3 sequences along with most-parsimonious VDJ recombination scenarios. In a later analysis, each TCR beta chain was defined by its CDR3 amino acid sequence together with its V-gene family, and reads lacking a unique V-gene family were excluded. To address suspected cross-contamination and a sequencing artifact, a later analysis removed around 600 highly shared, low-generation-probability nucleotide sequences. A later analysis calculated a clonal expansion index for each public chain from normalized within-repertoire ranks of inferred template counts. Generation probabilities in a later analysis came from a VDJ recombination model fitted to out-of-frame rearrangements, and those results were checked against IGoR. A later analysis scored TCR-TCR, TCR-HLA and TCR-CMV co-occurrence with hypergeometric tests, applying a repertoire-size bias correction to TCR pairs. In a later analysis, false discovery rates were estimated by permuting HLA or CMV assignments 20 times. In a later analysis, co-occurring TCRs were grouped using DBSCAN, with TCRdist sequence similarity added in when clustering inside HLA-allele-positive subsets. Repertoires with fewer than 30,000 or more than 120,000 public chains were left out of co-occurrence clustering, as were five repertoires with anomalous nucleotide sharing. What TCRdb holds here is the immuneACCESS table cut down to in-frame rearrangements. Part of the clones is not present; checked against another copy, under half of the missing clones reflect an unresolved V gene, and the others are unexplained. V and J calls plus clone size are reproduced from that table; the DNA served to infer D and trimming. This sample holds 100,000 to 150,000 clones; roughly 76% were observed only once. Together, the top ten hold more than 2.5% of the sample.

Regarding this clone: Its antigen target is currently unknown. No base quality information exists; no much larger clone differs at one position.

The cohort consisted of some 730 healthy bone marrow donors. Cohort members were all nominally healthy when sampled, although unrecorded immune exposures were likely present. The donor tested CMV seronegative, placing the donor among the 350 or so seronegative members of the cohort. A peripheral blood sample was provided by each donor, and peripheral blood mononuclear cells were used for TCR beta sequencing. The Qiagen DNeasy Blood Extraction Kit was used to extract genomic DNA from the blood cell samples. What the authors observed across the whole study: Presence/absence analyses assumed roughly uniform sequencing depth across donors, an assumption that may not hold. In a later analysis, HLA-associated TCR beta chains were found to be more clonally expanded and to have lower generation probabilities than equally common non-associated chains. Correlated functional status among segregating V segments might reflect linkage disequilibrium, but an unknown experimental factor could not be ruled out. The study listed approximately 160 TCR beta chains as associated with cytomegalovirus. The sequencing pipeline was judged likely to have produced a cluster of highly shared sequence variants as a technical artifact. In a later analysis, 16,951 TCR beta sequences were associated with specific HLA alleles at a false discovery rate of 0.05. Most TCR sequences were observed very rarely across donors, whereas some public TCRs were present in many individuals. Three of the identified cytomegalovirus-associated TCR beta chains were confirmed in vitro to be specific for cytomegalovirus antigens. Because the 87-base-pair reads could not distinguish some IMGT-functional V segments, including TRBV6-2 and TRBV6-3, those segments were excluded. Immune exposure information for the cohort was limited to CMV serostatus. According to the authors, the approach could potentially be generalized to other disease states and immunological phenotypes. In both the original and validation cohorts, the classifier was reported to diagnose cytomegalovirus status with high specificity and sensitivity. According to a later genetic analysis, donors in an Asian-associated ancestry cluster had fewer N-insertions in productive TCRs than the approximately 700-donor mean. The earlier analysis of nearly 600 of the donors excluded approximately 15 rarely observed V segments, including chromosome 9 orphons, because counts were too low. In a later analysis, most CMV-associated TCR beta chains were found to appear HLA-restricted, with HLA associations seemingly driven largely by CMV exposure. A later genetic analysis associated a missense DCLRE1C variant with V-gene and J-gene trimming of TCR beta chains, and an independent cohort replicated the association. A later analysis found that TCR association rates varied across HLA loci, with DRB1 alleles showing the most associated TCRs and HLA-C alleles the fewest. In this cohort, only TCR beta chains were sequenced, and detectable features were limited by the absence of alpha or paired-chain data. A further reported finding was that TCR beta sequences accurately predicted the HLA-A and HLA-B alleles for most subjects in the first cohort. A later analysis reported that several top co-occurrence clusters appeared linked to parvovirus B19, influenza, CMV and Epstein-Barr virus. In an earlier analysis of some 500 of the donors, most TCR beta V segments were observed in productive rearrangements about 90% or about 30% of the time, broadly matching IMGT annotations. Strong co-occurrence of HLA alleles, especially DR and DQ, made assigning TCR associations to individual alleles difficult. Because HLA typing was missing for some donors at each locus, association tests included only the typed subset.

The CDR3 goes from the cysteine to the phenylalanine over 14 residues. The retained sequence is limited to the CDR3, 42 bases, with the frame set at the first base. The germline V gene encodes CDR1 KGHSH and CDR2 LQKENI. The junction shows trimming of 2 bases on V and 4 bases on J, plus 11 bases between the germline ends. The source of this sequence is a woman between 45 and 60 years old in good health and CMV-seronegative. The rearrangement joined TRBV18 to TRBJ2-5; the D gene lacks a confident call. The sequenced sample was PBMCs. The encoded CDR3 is CASSPYMSTETQYF. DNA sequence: TGTGCCAGCTCACCATACATGTCCACAGAGACCCAGTACTTC.